The rows below give T cell receptor beta chains drawn from one sample of a study of OX40 agonist ivuxolimab in advanced cancers. TCRdb keeps only in-frame clones here, not all; method: immunoSEQ multiplex PCR. This table holds 65,000 to 75,000 clones, roughly 84% found once. The sequencing used CD4+ or CD8+ T cells sorted from blood, collected in a trial of the OX40 agonist ivuxolimab. The receptors were sampled from an adult with an advanced solid tumor such as melanoma, head and neck, liver or kidney cancer. Each CDR3 is given with its conserved first and last residue. A D gene is named only where the DNA matches it firmly. Only some rows state a clone size, as once, few, many or a class for expanded clones.

CDR3 length: 15
D gene: -
V gene: TRBV4-1
J gene: TRBJ1-1
clone size: -
CDR3 protein: CASSQDSRGMTEAFF
CDR3 DNA: TGCGCCAGCAGCCAAGACTCTCGGGGTATGACTGAAGCTTTCTTT

CDR3 length: 19
D gene: TRBD2
V gene: TRBV9
J gene: TRBJ2-6
clone size: -
CDR3 protein: CASSASRRTSGSGANVLTF
CDR3 DNA: TGTGCCAGCAGCGCCTCCCGGAGAACTAGCGGCTCTGGGGCCAACGTCCTGACTTTC

CDR3 length: 14
D gene: -
V gene: TRBV6-5
J gene: TRBJ2-3
clone size: -
CDR3 protein: CASSRNRDTDTQYF
CDR3 DNA: TGTGCCAGCAGTAGGAACCGGGACACAGATACGCAGTATTTT

CDR3 length: 14
D gene: -
V gene: TRBV7-2
J gene: TRBJ2-3
clone size: -
CDR3 protein: CASSRDLGTDTQYF
CDR3 DNA: TGTGCCAGCAGCCGGGACCTGGGTACAGATACGCAGTATTTT

CDR3 length: 15
D gene: -
V gene: TRBV5-6
J gene: TRBJ2-7
clone size: -
CDR3 protein: CASSPRGESSYEQYF
CDR3 DNA: TGTGCCAGCAGCCCCAGGGGGGAATCCTCCTACGAGCAGTACTTC

CDR3 length: 16
D gene: -
V gene: TRBV5-8
J gene: TRBJ2-7
clone size: -
CDR3 protein: CASSSHARGQRYEQYF
CDR3 DNA: TGTGCCAGCAGTAGCCATGCCCGGGGGCAAAGGTACGAGCAGTACTTC

CDR3 length: 15
D gene: -
V gene: TRBV5-1
J gene: TRBJ1-1
clone size: few
CDR3 protein: CASSLIGQSNTEAFF
CDR3 DNA: TGCGCCAGCAGCTTGATCGGACAGTCGAACACTGAAGCTTTCTTT

CDR3 length: 15
D gene: -
V gene: TRBV11-2
J gene: TRBJ2-7
clone size: once
CDR3 protein: CASSLALRLGYEQYF
CDR3 DNA: TGTGCCAGCAGCTTAGCCCTCCGACTGGGCTACGAGCAGTACTTC

CDR3 length: 17
D gene: TRBD1
V gene: TRBV11-1
J gene: TRBJ1-5
clone size: -
CDR3 protein: CASSLVRETGSNQPQHF
CDR3 DNA: TGTGCCAGCAGCTTAGTGCGAGAGACAGGGAGCAATCAGCCCCAGCATTTT

CDR3 length: 16
D gene: -
V gene: TRBV5-4
J gene: TRBJ2-6
clone size: -
CDR3 protein: CASSLAVGTGANVLTF
CDR3 DNA: TGTGCCAGCAGCTTGGCCGTTGGCACTGGGGCCAACGTCCTGACTTTC

CDR3 length: 16
D gene: TRBD2
V gene: TRBV11-2
J gene: TRBJ2-1
clone size: -
CDR3 protein: CASSLRLLAGGQEQFF
CDR3 DNA: TGTGCCAGCAGCTTAAGGCTGCTAGCGGGAGGGCAAGAGCAGTTCTTC

CDR3 length: 14
D gene: TRBD1
V gene: TRBV30
J gene: TRBJ2-1
clone size: -
CDR3 protein: CAWRGGLSYNEQFF
CDR3 DNA: TGTGCCTGGAGAGGGGGCCTCTCCTACAATGAGCAGTTCTTC

CDR3 length: 12
D gene: -
V gene: TRBV6-1
J gene: TRBJ1-1
clone size: -
CDR3 protein: CASRTGPTEAFF
CDR3 DNA: TGTGCCAGCAGAACAGGGCCCACTGAAGCTTTCTTT

CDR3 length: 15
D gene: TRBD2
V gene: TRBV9
J gene: TRBJ2-1
clone size: few
CDR3 protein: CASSITSGLYNEQFF
CDR3 DNA: TGTGCCAGCAGCATAACTAGCGGGCTCTACAATGAGCAGTTCTTC

CDR3 length: 13
D gene: -
V gene: TRBV9
J gene: TRBJ1-1
clone size: -
CDR3 protein: CASSVGVGDRAFF
CDR3 DNA: TGTGCCAGCAGCGTAGGGGTAGGGGACCGAGCTTTCTTT

CDR3 length: 13
D gene: -
V gene: TRBV7-6
J gene: TRBJ1-1
clone size: -
CDR3 protein: CASRAGSNTEAFF
CDR3 DNA: TGTGCCAGCAGGGCAGGGAGTAACACTGAAGCTTTCTTT

CDR3 length: 18
D gene: -
V gene: TRBV7-2
J gene: TRBJ2-2
clone size: -
CDR3 protein: CASSIDLYQGPNTGELFF
CDR3 DNA: TGTGCCAGCAGCATTGACCTTTACCAGGGGCCGAACACCGGGGAGCTGTTTTTT

CDR3 length: 13
D gene: -
V gene: TRBV2
J gene: TRBJ1-2
clone size: -
CDR3 protein: CASNPTEFYGYTF
CDR3 DNA: TGTGCCAGCAATCCTACAGAGTTCTATGGCTACACCTTC

CDR3 length: 16
D gene: TRBD1
V gene: TRBV7-9
J gene: TRBJ1-3
clone size: few
CDR3 protein: CASSQGGEGPGNTIYF
CDR3 DNA: TGTGCCAGCAGCCAGGGGGGGGAAGGCCCTGGAAACACCATATATTTT

CDR3 length: 12
D gene: -
V gene: TRBV7-9
J gene: TRBJ2-7
clone size: -
CDR3 protein: CASNIGGYEQYF
CDR3 DNA: TGTGCCAGCAATATAGGAGGGTACGAGCAGTACTTC

CDR3 length: 15
D gene: TRBD1
V gene: TRBV28
J gene: TRBJ2-1
clone size: -
CDR3 protein: CASSLLTGGLNEQFF
CDR3 DNA: TGTGCCAGCAGTTTATTAACAGGGGGGCTCAATGAGCAGTTCTTC

CDR3 length: 15
D gene: -
V gene: TRBV5-4
J gene: TRBJ2-6
clone size: once
CDR3 protein: CASSPGDSGANVLTF
CDR3 DNA: TGTGCCAGCAGCCCAGGGGATTCTGGGGCCAACGTCCTGACTTTC

CDR3 length: 13
D gene: -
V gene: TRBV30
J gene: TRBJ2-5
clone size: -
CDR3 protein: CAWSVKGRETQYF
CDR3 DNA: TGTGCCTGGAGTGTGAAGGGCCGGGAGACCCAGTACTTC

CDR3 length: 12
D gene: TRBD1
V gene: TRBV29-1
J gene: TRBJ2-6
clone size: -
CDR3 protein: CSVRTGVNVLTF
CDR3 DNA: TGCAGCGTCAGGACAGGGGTCAACGTCCTGACTTTC

CDR3 length: 15
D gene: -
V gene: TRBV28
J gene: TRBJ2-3
clone size: once
CDR3 protein: CASSPRGGGHDTQYF
CDR3 DNA: TGTGCCAGCAGTCCTCGAGGGGGGGGGCATGATACGCAGTATTTT

CDR3 length: 15
D gene: TRBD1
V gene: TRBV5-5
J gene: TRBJ2-1
clone size: few
CDR3 protein: CASSFVGTAHNEQFF
CDR3 DNA: TGTGCCAGCAGCTTTGTAGGGACAGCCCACAATGAGCAGTTCTTC

CDR3 length: 18
D gene: -
V gene: TRBV19
J gene: TRBJ2-1
clone size: -
CDR3 protein: CASSIAQGRGENYNEQFF
CDR3 DNA: TGTGCCAGTAGTATAGCCCAGGGCAGAGGGGAGAACTACAATGAGCAGTTCTTC

CDR3 length: 13
D gene: -
V gene: TRBV6-6
J gene: TRBJ2-7
clone size: few
CDR3 protein: CASSYDGGEEQYF
CDR3 DNA: TGTGCCAGCAGTTACGACGGGGGTGAAGAGCAGTACTTC

CDR3 length: 17
D gene: -
V gene: TRBV11-3
J gene: TRBJ2-1
clone size: -
CDR3 protein: CASSLDGTATTYNEQFF
CDR3 DNA: TGTGCCAGCAGCTTAGATGGGACCGCAACTACCTACAATGAGCAGTTCTTC

CDR3 length: 14
D gene: -
V gene: TRBV9
J gene: TRBJ2-2
clone size: -
CDR3 protein: CASSYRGNTGELFF
CDR3 DNA: TGTGCCAGCAGCTATCGCGGGAACACCGGGGAGCTGTTTTTT

CDR3 length: 15
D gene: TRBD1
V gene: TRBV7-2
J gene: TRBJ2-7
clone size: -
CDR3 protein: CASSLTNRGYHEQYF
CDR3 DNA: TGTGCCAGCAGCTTAACGAACAGGGGGTACCACGAGCAGTACTTC

CDR3 length: 12
D gene: -
V gene: TRBV5-1
J gene: TRBJ2-7
clone size: -
CDR3 protein: CASSLGVDEQYF
CDR3 DNA: TGCGCCAGCAGCTTGGGGGTAGACGAGCAGTACTTC

CDR3 length: 13
D gene: -
V gene: TRBV7-6
J gene: TRBJ2-7
clone size: -
CDR3 protein: CASSRKSSYEQYF
CDR3 DNA: TGTGCCAGCAGCCGTAAAAGCTCCTACGAGCAGTACTTC

CDR3 length: 17
D gene: -
V gene: TRBV27
J gene: TRBJ2-3
clone size: -
CDR3 protein: CASSAQPRQPSTDTQYF
CDR3 DNA: TGTGCCAGCAGTGCCCAACCCCGACAGCCTAGCACAGATACGCAGTATTTT

CDR3 length: 16
D gene: -
V gene: TRBV28
J gene: TRBJ1-2
clone size: once
CDR3 protein: CASGQTGTQDPYGYTF
CDR3 DNA: TGTGCCAGCGGACAAACAGGGACGCAGGACCCCTATGGCTACACCTTC

CDR3 length: 13
D gene: -
V gene: TRBV5-1
J gene: TRBJ2-7
clone size: -
CDR3 protein: CASSLGSLYEQYF
CDR3 DNA: TGCGCCAGCAGCTTGGGCAGCCTCTACGAGCAGTACTTC

CDR3 length: 15
D gene: -
V gene: TRBV5-1
J gene: TRBJ1-1
clone size: -
CDR3 protein: CASSLERGMNTEAFF
CDR3 DNA: TGCGCCAGCAGCTTGGAACGGGGGATGAACACTGAAGCTTTCTTT

CDR3 length: 13
D gene: TRBD1
V gene: TRBV29-1
J gene: TRBJ2-7
clone size: -
CDR3 protein: CSVAGQDVYEQYF
CDR3 DNA: TGCAGCGTGGCCGGACAGGACGTCTACGAGCAGTACTTC

CDR3 length: 12
D gene: -
V gene: TRBV7-9
J gene: TRBJ1-2
clone size: once
CDR3 protein: CASSLHGGGYTF
CDR3 DNA: TGTGCCAGCAGCCTCCATGGCGGAGGCTACACCTTC

CDR3 length: 14
D gene: -
V gene: TRBV19
J gene: TRBJ1-1
clone size: -
CDR3 protein: CASSIAGGNTEAFF
CDR3 DNA: TGTGCCAGTAGTATCGCAGGAGGGAACACTGAAGCTTTCTTT

CDR3 length: 14
D gene: -
V gene: TRBV5-6
J gene: TRBJ2-7
clone size: -
CDR3 protein: CASSSGALSGEQYF
CDR3 DNA: TGTGCCAGCAGCTCAGGGGCCCTGTCCGGGGAGCAGTACTTC

CDR3 length: 14
D gene: TRBD1
V gene: TRBV5-4
J gene: TRBJ1-1
clone size: -
CDR3 protein: CASSYGTGGTEAFF
CDR3 DNA: TGTGCCAGCAGCTACGGGACAGGGGGCACTGAAGCTTTCTTT

CDR3 length: 16
D gene: TRBD2
V gene: TRBV5-1
J gene: TRBJ2-1
clone size: -
CDR3 protein: CASSIGTSGRDNEQFF
CDR3 DNA: TGCGCCAGCAGCATCGGGACTAGCGGGAGGGACAATGAGCAGTTCTTC

CDR3 length: 18
D gene: TRBD1
V gene: TRBV18
J gene: TRBJ1-5
clone size: once
CDR3 protein: CASSPSGTGAYSNQPQHF
CDR3 DNA: TGTGCCAGCTCACCGTCCGGGACAGGCGCGTATAGCAATCAGCCCCAGCATTTT

CDR3 length: 15
D gene: TRBD1
V gene: TRBV18
J gene: TRBJ1-1
clone size: -
CDR3 protein: CASSPTGGENTEAFF
CDR3 DNA: TGTGCCAGCTCACCTACAGGGGGCGAGAACACTGAAGCTTTCTTT

CDR3 length: 15
D gene: -
V gene: TRBV6-1
J gene: TRBJ2-7
clone size: -
CDR3 protein: CASSDSRYDGYEQYF
CDR3 DNA: TGTGCCAGCAGTGATTCGCGTTATGATGGGTACGAGCAGTACTTC

CDR3 length: 19
D gene: TRBD2
V gene: TRBV4-1
J gene: TRBJ2-7
clone size: -
CDR3 protein: CASSQEDRGLAGGAYEQYF
CDR3 DNA: TGCGCCAGCAGCCAAGAGGATAGGGGACTAGCGGGGGGGGCCTACGAGCAGTACTTC

CDR3 length: 14
D gene: TRBD1
V gene: TRBV6-5
J gene: TRBJ1-2
clone size: -
CDR3 protein: CASSYRGGLDGYTF
CDR3 DNA: TGTGCCAGCAGCTACAGGGGCGGACTTGACGGCTACACCTTC

CDR3 length: 14
D gene: -
V gene: TRBV2
J gene: TRBJ1-2
clone size: -
CDR3 protein: CASSASGASYGYTF
CDR3 DNA: TGTGCCAGCAGTGCCTCGGGGGCCAGCTATGGCTACACCTTC

CDR3 length: 14
D gene: -
V gene: TRBV2
J gene: TRBJ2-7
clone size: -
CDR3 protein: CASSPRHGDYEQYF
CDR3 DNA: TGTGCCAGCAGTCCCCGGCATGGGGACTACGAGCAGTACTTC